This T cell receptor beta chain was captured by sequencing in a study of T cells after yellow fever vaccination. In making TCR cDNA, 5'RACE template switching added a universal primer site and UMIs to it. Each CDR3 protein is one row after TCRdb ran MiXCR on the 5' RACE reads. The table records over 150,000 distinct CDR3 sequences, about 6% of them present only once. The length of the CDR3 is 15 residues. V was pared by 3 bases and J by 5 bases, with 6 bases of the junction left unmatched. This clonotype has at least ten counts. The sequencing used CD4+ T cells sorted from PBMCs, collected on the day of the first yellow fever vaccination. V gene TRBV12-3 or TRBV12-4 combines with J gene TRBJ1-1; 10 bases match TRBD1. This receptor was identified in a young man who received the YFV17D yellow fever vaccine. CDR3 nucleotide sequence: TGTGCCAGCAGTTTGTTGGGGACAGGGGTTACTGAAGCTTTCTTT. It is translated as CASSLLGTGVTEAFF.